A selection of T cell receptor beta chains follows, all from one sample in a study of T cells in localized non-small cell lung cancer. Profiled with immunoSEQ multiplex PCR; TCRdb holds only in-frame clones, not every one. The sample has around 2,000 clones; about 20% are singletons. The material was normal lung tissue next to the tumor, obtained before any cancer treatment. The receptors derive from a woman aged 35 to 70 with stage I lung adenocarcinoma. Each CDR3 is given with its conserved first and last residue. Each record gives: J gene, V gene, clone size, D gene, CDR3 length, CDR3 protein, CDR3 DNA. D genes are given only for firm matches. Not every row has a clone size; where given, it reads once, few, many or a size class.

>TRBJ1-6|TRBV7-6|.|.|14
CASSWDTLSSPLHF
TGTGCCAGCAGCTGGGACACCCTAAGTTCACCCCTCCACTTT
>TRBJ2-5|TRBV19|.|.|13
CASSVYYQETQYF
TGTGCCAGTAGTGTTTACTACCAAGAGACCCAGTACTTC
>TRBJ1-1|TRBV30|.|TRBD1|14
CAWSRQGLGTEAFF
TGTGCCTGGAGTCGACAGGGGTTGGGGACTGAAGCTTTCTTT
>TRBJ1-1|TRBV28|few|.|15
CASSLLNSGAEEAFF
TGTGCCAGCAGTTTATTAAACTCCGGGGCCGAAGAAGCTTTCTTT
>TRBJ2-3|TRBV5-1|.|TRBD2|15
CASSLERGETDTQYF
TGCGCCAGCAGCTTGGAGCGGGGGGAAACAGATACGCAGTATTTT
>TRBJ1-4|TRBV19|.|.|15
CASSIVRDGKEKLFF
TGTGCCAGTAGTATAGTCAGGGACGGGAAGGAAAAACTGTTTTTT
>TRBJ1-5|TRBV11-3|medium-sized|.|15
CASSLGRDSNQPQHF
TGTGCCAGCAGCTTGGGGCGGGATAGCAATCAGCCCCAGCATTTT
>TRBJ2-5|TRBV9|large|.|14
CASSVGGYQETQYF
TGTGCCAGCAGCGTAGGGGGGTACCAAGAGACCCAGTACTTC
>TRBJ1-1|TRBV11-3|.|TRBD1|14
CASSPGTVNTEAFF
TGTGCCAGCAGCCCCGGGACAGTGAACACTGAAGCTTTCTTT
>TRBJ2-5|TRBV11-3|.|.|15
CASSQAARGEETQYF
TGTGCCAGCAGCCAGGCGGCCAGGGGGGAAGAGACCCAGTACTTC
>TRBJ1-1|TRBV11-3|.|.|15
CASSLLTGSNTEAFF
TGTGCCAGCAGCTTATTAACAGGGTCGAACACTGAAGCTTTCTTT
>TRBJ2-7|TRBV11-3|few|TRBD2|16
CASSTRTSGGGLEQYF
TGTGCCAGCAGCACCCGGACTAGCGGGGGGGGTCTCGAGCAGTACTTC
>TRBJ1-4|TRBV6-8|few|.|14
CASSYSGGDEKLFF
TGTGCCAGCAGTTACTCGGGGGGCGATGAAAAACTGTTTTTT
>TRBJ2-5|TRBV12-5|.|TRBD2|15
CASRPGGTSGALKYF
TGTGCCAGCCGACCCGGCGGGACTAGCGGGGCCTTGAAGTACTTC
>TRBJ1-4|TRBV5-1|few|.|19
CASSQDLPARGWSNEKLFF
TGCGCCAGCAGCCAAGATTTGCCAGCCAGGGGCTGGTCTAATGAAAAACTGTTTTTT
>TRBJ1-1|TRBV9|few|.|14
CASSVASGNTEAFF
TGTGCCAGCAGCGTAGCGTCGGGAAACACTGAAGCTTTCTTT
>TRBJ1-2|TRBV19|once|.|14
CASSIDRGYYGYTF
TGTGCCAGTAGTATAGACAGGGGCTACTATGGCTACACCTTC
>TRBJ1-2|TRBV11-3|few|TRBD1|14
CASSFGQGGSGYTF
TGTGCCAGCAGCTTCGGACAGGGGGGTAGTGGCTACACCTTC
>TRBJ1-1|TRBV6-8|few|.|16
CASSYPPGQANTEAFF
TGTGCCAGCAGTTACCCACCGGGACAAGCGAACACTGAAGCTTTCTTT
>TRBJ2-2|TRBV11-3|medium-sized|TRBD2|15
CASSPRRGVTGELFF
TGTGCCAGCAGTCCGCGGCGGGGGGTCACCGGGGAGCTGTTTTTT
>TRBJ2-1|TRBV2|few|.|15
CASSEEGFTYNEQFF
TGTGCCAGCAGTGAAGAAGGCTTTACCTACAATGAGCAGTTCTTC
>TRBJ1-3|TRBV10-3|.|.|15
CAISEEVQSGNTIYF
TGTGCCATCAGTGAGGAGGTCCAGTCTGGAAACACCATATATTTT
>TRBJ2-6|TRBV7-5|few|.|19
CASSLMPEERVSGANVLTF
TGTGCCAGCAGCTTAATGCCGGAGGAAAGGGTCTCTGGGGCCAACGTCCTGACTTTC
>TRBJ1-5|TRBV19|.|.|13
CASSTGRDQPQHF
TGTGCCAGTAGTACCGGCCGGGATCAGCCCCAGCATTTT
>TRBJ1-1|TRBV5-1|.|.|15
CASSLAVSGAGEAFF
TGCGCCAGCAGCTTGGCCGTATCGGGGGCCGGGGAAGCTTTCTTT
>TRBJ1-2|TRBV6-8|medium-sized|TRBD1|14
CASSSDRGGYGYTF
TGTGCCAGCAGTTCGGACAGGGGCGGCTATGGCTACACCTTC
>TRBJ2-1|TRBV11-3|large|TRBD2|15
CASSLGAGEINEQFF
TGTGCCAGCAGCTTAGGAGCGGGGGAGATCAATGAGCAGTTCTTC
>TRBJ1-1|TRBV6-8|large|.|13
CASSLTVNTEAFF
TGTGCCAGCAGCCTGACAGTGAACACTGAAGCTTTCTTT
>TRBJ1-2|TRBV11-3|few|TRBD1|14
CASSWDRAVYGYTF
TGTGCCAGCAGTTGGGACAGGGCCGTCTATGGCTACACCTTC
>TRBJ1-3|TRBV6-8|.|.|18
CASSYSGEGYAKGNTIYF
TGTGCCAGCAGTTACTCCGGGGAGGGATATGCGAAAGGAAACACCATATATTTT
>TRBJ1-5|TRBV12-5|.|.|15
CASTRSLAENQPQHF
TGTGCCAGCACCAGGTCGTTGGCGGAAAATCAGCCCCAGCATTTT
>TRBJ2-3|TRBV9|medium-sized|.|17
CASSPLGSGLGTDTQYF
TGTGCCAGCAGCCCGTTAGGAAGCGGGTTAGGCACAGATACGCAGTATTTT
>TRBJ1-3|TRBV5-1|few|.|15
CASSSSGSSGNTIYF
TGCGCCAGCAGTTCGTCAGGAAGCTCTGGAAACACCATATATTTT
>TRBJ1-6|TRBV6-8|few|.|18
CASSYVEGGRARNSPLHF
TGTGCCAGCAGTTACGTTGAAGGGGGGAGAGCCCGAAATTCACCCCTCCACTTT
>TRBJ2-3|TRBV9|.|TRBD2|16
CASIREVAGSLNTQYF
TGTGCCAGCATTAGGGAGGTAGCGGGGTCTCTTAATACGCAGTATTTT
>TRBJ2-3|TRBV6-4|.|TRBD1|15
CASSPGTGITDTQYF
TGTGCCAGCAGCCCCGGGACAGGGATCACAGATACGCAGTATTTT
>TRBJ2-5|TRBV11-3|.|TRBD2|18
CASRKGDSGGPERETQYF
TGTGCCAGCAGGAAAGGGGACAGCGGGGGGCCAGAGCGAGAGACCCAGTACTTC
>TRBJ2-1|TRBV18|.|TRBD1|18
CASSPLQSGTGSYNEQFF
TGTGCCAGCTCACCACTACAATCCGGGACAGGATCCTACAATGAGCAGTTCTTC
>TRBJ2-5|TRBV11-3|.|TRBD2|19
CASSLVSGAAGGFQETQYF
TGTGCCAGCAGCTTAGTTAGTGGGGCTGCGGGGGGATTCCAAGAGACCCAGTACTTC
>TRBJ2-7|TRBV18|few|TRBD1|14
CASSQGAGTYEQYF
TGTGCCAGCTCACAGGGGGCGGGCACCTACGAGCAGTACTTC
>TRBJ2-1|TRBV18|.|.|14
CASSPPTGRNEQFF
TGTGCCAGCTCACCACCGACAGGCCGGAATGAGCAGTTCTTC
>TRBJ2-1|TRBV19|.|TRBD2|13
CASRRDYNNEQFF
TGTGCCAGTAGGAGGGACTACAACAATGAGCAGTTCTTC
>TRBJ1-2|TRBV6-8|few|.|13
CASSRGFIGGYTF
TGTGCCAGCAGCAGGGGCTTTATCGGGGGCTACACCTTC
>TRBJ2-6|TRBV11-3|.|.|16
CASSLSRSSGANVLTF
TGTGCCAGCAGCTTGAGCCGGTCCTCTGGGGCCAACGTCCTGACTTTC
>TRBJ1-5|TRBV6-8|.|TRBD1|14
CASSWDRVDQPQHF
TGTGCCAGCAGTTGGGACAGGGTGGATCAGCCCCAGCATTTT
>TRBJ2-3|TRBV6-8|few|.|14
CASSAPGHTDTQYF
TGTGCCAGCAGTGCCCCCGGACACACAGATACGCAGTATTTT
>TRBJ2-2|TRBV5-1|.|TRBD2|14
CASRISGDNGELFF
TGCGCCAGCAGGATTAGCGGGGACAACGGGGAGCTGTTTTTT
>TRBJ1-1|TRBV9|medium-sized|TRBD1|14
CASNRQGFNTEAFF
TGTGCCAGCAACCGACAGGGATTCAACACTGAAGCTTTCTTT
>TRBJ2-1|TRBV11-3|medium-sized|TRBD2|14
CASSLKRGGLEQFF
TGTGCCAGCAGCTTAAAGCGGGGGGGCCTTGAGCAGTTCTTC
>TRBJ2-3|TRBV11-3|medium-sized|TRBD2|15
CASSPWTSTTDTQYF
TGTGCCAGCAGCCCGTGGACTAGCACCACAGATACGCAGTATTTT
>TRBJ1-1|TRBV29-1|few|.|12
CSVGIGTTEAFF
TGCAGCGTCGGGATAGGGACCACTGAAGCTTTCTTT
>TRBJ1-5|TRBV6-8|few|.|13
CASSYGLYQPQHF
TGTGCCAGCAGTTACGGATTATACCAGCCCCAGCATTTT
>TRBJ2-7|TRBV23-1|.|.|13
CASSQEWGYEQYF
TGCGCCAGCAGCCAAGAATGGGGTTACGAGCAGTACTTC
>TRBJ1-5|TRBV29-1|.|.|12
CSAGQSRQPQHF
TGCAGCGCCGGACAGTCTAGACAGCCCCAGCATTTT
>TRBJ1-1|TRBV6-8|few|TRBD1|13
CASRDRTPLGAFF
TGTGCCAGCAGGGACAGGACGCCCCTCGGAGCTTTCTTT